The rows below give T cell receptor beta chains drawn from one sample of a study of fetal regulatory T cell absence and autoimmunity. The table came from immunoSEQ multiplex PCR; TCRdb's copy has only in-frame clones and leaves some out. Among 85,000 to 100,000 clones, more than 70% were seen once, and the ten largest hold 1.5% to 2%. The sample comprised pancreas tissue. The receptors were gathered from a male donor with IPEX syndrome. CDR3s include the opening cysteine and the closing phenylalanine or tryptophan. Each record gives: V gene, J gene, clone size, D gene, CDR3 DNA, CDR3 protein. The D gene is left open where the match is weak. Size values are once, few and many counts, or a class for expanded clones, and some rows have none.

TRBV29-1,TRBJ2-1,-,-,TGCAGCGTTGCGGGAGACAATGAGCAGTTCTTC,CSVAGDNEQFF
TRBV6-1,TRBJ2-5,-,-,TGTGCCAGCAGTGAAGGGAACCGCCGGGAGACCCAGTACTTC,CASSEGNRRETQYF
TRBV6-6,TRBJ1-2,-,-,TGTGCCAGCAGTTACGCCAGTAACTATGGCTACACCTTC,CASSYASNYGYTF
TRBV10-3,TRBJ2-7,-,TRBD2,TGTGCCATCAGTGAGACCGGGACTAGGAGATCCTACGAGCAGTACTTC,CAISETGTRRSYEQYF
TRBV7-2,TRBJ2-3,-,-,TGTGCCAGCAGCTTACGTGGAGCAGGCCCCACAGATACGCAGTATTTT,CASSLRGAGPTDTQYF
TRBV7-9,TRBJ2-3,-,-,TGTGCCAGCAGCCCATCCCCTGCCCGGTGGGTTACCCGCACAGATACGCAGTATTTT,CASSPSPARWVTRTDTQYF
TRBV27,TRBJ2-7,-,-,TGTGCCAGCTCTACTTGGCGGGGGCAGTACGAGCAGTACTTC,CASSTWRGQYEQYF
TRBV7-6,TRBJ2-5,-,TRBD2,TGTGCCAGCAGTTTAGCGGGAAACCAAGAGACCCAGTACTTC,CASSLAGNQETQYF
TRBV6-1,TRBJ1-5,-,-,TGTGCCAGCAGGGAAGGGGCGAGGCAGCCCCAGCATTTT,CASREGARQPQHF
TRBV6-6,TRBJ2-4,-,-,TGTGCCAGCAGTTACAGGGCCAAAAACATTCAGTACTTC,CASSYRAKNIQYF
TRBV12-5,TRBJ1-2,-,-,TGTGCTAGTGGTTTCGGCAGCTTTTATGGCTACACCTTC,CASGFGSFYGYTF
TRBV27,TRBJ2-7,-,-,TGTGCCAGCAGTTTTGGACAAGCCTACGAGCAGTACTTC,CASSFGQAYEQYF
TRBV6-6,TRBJ2-5,-,TRBD2,TGTGCCAGCAGTTCCCGACTAGCGGCCTTCCAAGAGACCCAGTACTTC,CASSSRLAAFQETQYF
TRBV7-9,TRBJ1-1,-,-,TGTGCCAGCAGCTGGGGGACTGAAGCTTTCTTT,CASSWGTEAFF
TRBV18,TRBJ2-3,-,-,TGTGCCAGCTCACCACAGCGACAGGACACAGATACGCAGTATTTT,CASSPQRQDTDTQYF
TRBV6-5,TRBJ1-6,-,-,TGTGCCAGCAGCCGACCCGGTTCACCCCTCCACTTT,CASSRPGSPLHF
TRBV2,TRBJ1-2,few,-,TGTGCCAGCAGTGGGGGGCGGGGCTACACCTTC,CASSGGRGYTF
TRBV5-1,TRBJ2-3,-,TRBD1,TGCGCCAGCAGCTTGGGACAGGGGGCAGATACGCAGTATTTT,CASSLGQGADTQYF
TRBV19,TRBJ1-2,few,-,TGTGCCAGTAGACCCCAGGACGTCAACAGCTATGGCTACACCTTC,CASRPQDVNSYGYTF
TRBV19,TRBJ1-1,-,-,TGTGCCAGTAGCGTCTCGGGGGGGGTGACTGAAGCTTTCTTT,CASSVSGGVTEAFF
TRBV14,TRBJ1-5,-,-,TGTGCCAGCAGCCAAGTCCAGGGCGCTCAGCCCCAGCATTTT,CASSQVQGAQPQHF
TRBV11-3,TRBJ2-2,-,-,TGTGCCAGCAGCGATTTTGGGACCGGGGAGCTGTTTTTT,CASSDFGTGELFF
TRBV6-1,TRBJ1-3,-,TRBD1,TGTGCCACCCAGGGACAGGGGGCGCGTGGAAACACCATATATTTT,CATQGQGARGNTIYF
TRBV7-9,TRBJ2-5,-,TRBD2,TGTGCCAGCAGCCATTTCGGGGGGGCCGGCGAGACCCAGTACTTC,CASSHFGGAGETQYF
TRBV29-1,TRBJ1-4,once,-,TGCAGCGTTGAAAACCTCGGTGGGGCAGGGAATGAAAAACTGTTTTTT,CSVENLGGAGNEKLFF
TRBV5-6,TRBJ2-7,-,TRBD2,TGTGCCAGCAGCTTACTAGCGGGAGGGCCCCACGAGCAGTACTTC,CASSLLAGGPHEQYF
TRBV5-3,TRBJ1-3,few,TRBD1,TGTGCCAGAAGCACCGGACAGGGTGACACCATATATTTT,CARSTGQGDTIYF
TRBV30,TRBJ2-1,-,TRBD2,TGTGCCTGGAGTCGGGGGGGCAATGAGCAGTTCTTC,CAWSRGGNEQFF
TRBV18,TRBJ2-7,few,-,TGTGCCAGCTCACCACTGGACAGTCCCTACGAGCAGTACTTC,CASSPLDSPYEQYF
TRBV21-1,TRBJ2-7,once,-,TGTGCCAGCAGCAAATCGGGATTGGGGGCTCTCTGCGAGCAGTACTTC,CASSKSGLGALCEQYF
TRBV7-2,TRBJ2-7,-,-,TGTGCCAGCAGCTTAGTCACAGGGAAGTACGAGCAGTACTTC,CASSLVTGKYEQYF
TRBV30,TRBJ2-6,-,-,TGTGCCTGGAGCGGGGCTAGCTCTGGGGCCAACGTCCTGACTTTC,CAWSGASSGANVLTF
TRBV10-3,TRBJ2-1,-,TRBD1,TGTGCCATCAGGACCGGGACAGTTTATACCTACAATGAGCAGTTCTTC,CAIRTGTVYTYNEQFF
TRBV11-3,TRBJ2-7,-,-,TGTGCCAGCAGCTTAGACGGCGGAGGGGAATACGAGCAGTACTTC,CASSLDGGGEYEQYF
TRBV12-2,TRBJ1-2,few,-,TGTGCAAGTCGCTTAGCAGGGCAGCCGTTCTATGGCTACACCTTC,CASRLAGQPFYGYTF
TRBV5-8,TRBJ2-5,-,-,TGTGCCAGCAGCCGCAGGGAGTGGTACCAAGAGACCCAGTACTTC,CASSRREWYQETQYF
TRBV6-5,TRBJ1-6,-,TRBD1,TGTGCCAGCAGTTACGAGGACAGGATTTCACCCCTCCACTTT,CASSYEDRISPLHF
TRBV6-1,TRBJ2-4,-,-,TGTGCCAGCAGCCCCTCGAGGGGCAAAAACATTCAGTACTTC,CASSPSRGKNIQYF
TRBV30,TRBJ2-7,-,-,TGTGCCTGGAGCGGACTAATCTACGAGCAGTACTTC,CAWSGLIYEQYF
TRBV6-6,TRBJ2-1,-,TRBD2,TGTGCCAGCAGCCCAAGCGGGAGGTTTAAGCAGTTCTTC,CASSPSGRFKQFF
TRBV7-9,TRBJ1-1,-,TRBD1,TGTGCCAGCAGCTTCAGACAGGGAATTGAAGCTTTCTTT,CASSFRQGIEAFF
TRBV7-2,TRBJ2-3,-,-,TGTGCCAGCAGCTTAGGGGCAGATACGCAGTATTTT,CASSLGADTQYF
TRBV9,TRBJ2-7,-,TRBD1,TGTGCCAGCAGCATGACCCCAGACAGGGGCAGAGACGAGCAGTACTTC,CASSMTPDRGRDEQYF
TRBV6-5,TRBJ2-1,-,TRBD2,TGTGCCAGCAGTAGCGGGAGCTCCTACAATGAGCAGTTCTTC,CASSSGSSYNEQFF
TRBV4-1,TRBJ1-1,-,-,TGCGCCAGCAGCCTTTTCAGACCAGGGAGGACCACTGAAGCTTTCTTT,CASSLFRPGRTTEAFF
TRBV19,TRBJ2-1,-,TRBD2,TGTGCCAGTAGTATAGCGGGGGGGCCCTCCTACAATGAGCAGTTCTTC,CASSIAGGPSYNEQFF
TRBV9,TRBJ2-1,-,TRBD1,TGTGCCAGCAGCGTAGGAGGAGGACAGGGCAATGAGCAGTTCTTC,CASSVGGGQGNEQFF
TRBV6-5,TRBJ1-4,-,-,TGTGCCAGCAGTTACTCAACTACAGGGCTGGGTGAAAAACTGTTTTTT,CASSYSTTGLGEKLFF
TRBV5-4,TRBJ1-1,-,TRBD1,TGTGCCAGCAGCTTGGCCAGGACAGGGGAAGCTTTCTTT,CASSLARTGEAFF
TRBV7-7,TRBJ2-2,-,-,TGTGCTACCAGTAAGGGGGGCACCGGGGAGCTGTTTTTT,CATSKGGTGELFF
TRBV4-1,TRBJ1-1,-,-,TGCGCCAGCAGCCAAGGGGCTGAAGCTTTCTTT,CASSQGAEAFF
TRBV5-1,TRBJ1-1,-,-,TGCGCCAGCAGGGGAATCCGTCGAGCTTTCTTT,CASRGIRRAFF
TRBV15,TRBJ2-6,-,-,TGTGCCACCAGCAGAGATGTGGGCTCTGGGGCCAACGTCCTGACTTTC,CATSRDVGSGANVLTF